This T cell receptor (beta chain) was obtained from a study of shared clonotypes between healthy human individuals. This CDR3 comprises 15 residues. V was trimmed by 2 bases and J by 0 bases, leaving 8 bases between them. Germline CDR1 reads MNHNS; CDR2 reads SASEGT. Terminally differentiated effector memory CD45RA+ cells were excluded from the naive CD8 cells, which were CD45RO-negative and positively selected for CCR7. Sorted-subset replicate PCRs used about 180 ng DNA, about 30,000 T cell genomes. Repertoires were generated with immunoSEQ multiplex PCR, while TCRdb's copy carries only in-frame clones and drops some. The sample has 1.5 million to 2.5 million clones; about 95% are singletons.

The sequence was collected from a man between 18 and 29 years old in good health. V gene TRBV6-1 combines with J gene TRBJ2-1, with D unresolved. Input material: naive CD8+ T cells sorted from blood. The CDR3 is CASSEQRYSYNEQFF. The CDR3 bases are TGTGCCAGCAGTGAACAGCGTTACTCCTACAATGAGCAGTTCTTC.